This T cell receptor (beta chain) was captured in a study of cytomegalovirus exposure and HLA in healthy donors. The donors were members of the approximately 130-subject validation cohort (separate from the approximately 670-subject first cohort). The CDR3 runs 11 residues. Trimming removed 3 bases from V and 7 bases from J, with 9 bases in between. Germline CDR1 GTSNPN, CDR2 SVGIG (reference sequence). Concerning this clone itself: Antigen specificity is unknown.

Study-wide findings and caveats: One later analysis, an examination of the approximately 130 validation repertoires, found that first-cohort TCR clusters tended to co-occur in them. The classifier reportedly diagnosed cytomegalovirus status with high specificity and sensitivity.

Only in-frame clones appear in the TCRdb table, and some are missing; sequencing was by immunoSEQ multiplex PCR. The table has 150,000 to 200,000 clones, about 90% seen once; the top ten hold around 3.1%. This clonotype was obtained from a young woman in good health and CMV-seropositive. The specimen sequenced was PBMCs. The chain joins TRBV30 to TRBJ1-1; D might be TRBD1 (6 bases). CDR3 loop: CAWRADSEAFF. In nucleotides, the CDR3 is TGTGCCTGGAGGGCGGACAGTGAAGCTTTCTTT.